This is a list of T cell receptor beta chains from one sample in a study of blood T cell repertoires in COVID-19. The protocol was immunoSEQ multiplex PCR, while the TCRdb copy is restricted to in-frame clones and leaves out a portion. The sample consists of fewer than 120,000 clones, approximately 65% of them appearing once. Sample: peripheral blood. The source of these receptors is a woman in her sixties with acute or convalescent COVID-19. The CDR3 runs from the conserved cysteine through the conserved F or W. A D gene is named only where the DNA matches it firmly. Only some rows state a clone size, as once, few, many or a class for expanded clones.

>NA|TRBJ1-1|TRBV27|NA
TGTGCCAGCAGTTGGAGTTGGGAGGCCACTGAAGCTTTCTTT
CASSWSWEATEAFF
>TRBD1|TRBJ2-2|TRBV6-5|NA
TGTGCCAGCAGTTACGGGACAGGGGGCGACACCGGGGAGCTGTTTTTT
CASSYGTGGDTGELFF
>NA|TRBJ2-5|TRBV7-6|NA
TGTGCCAGCAGCTTAACGGGTCTACCCCGGGACTTC
CASSLTGLPRDF
>NA|TRBJ1-6|TRBV15|NA
TGTGCCACCAGCCCTGACATCCTTAATTCACCCCTCCACTTT
CATSPDILNSPLHF
>NA|TRBJ1-2|TRBV4-2|NA
TGTGCCAGCAGCCAAGGGCTGGGCTCGGGCTACACCTTC
CASSQGLGSGYTF
>TRBD1|TRBJ1-5|TRBV6-2/TRBV6-3|NA
TGTGCCAGCAGTTACTCGAGAGGGACAGGGGATCAGCCCCAGCATTTT
CASSYSRGTGDQPQHF
>NA|TRBJ1-2|TRBV19|NA
TGTGCCAGTAGTCCTCCCACCGGGAGACGGGCAGACTATGGCTACACCTTC
CASSPPTGRRADYGYTF
>NA|TRBJ1-1|TRBV5-1|NA
TGCGCCAGCAGCAGAGACACATCAACGAACACTGAAGCTTTCTTT
CASSRDTSTNTEAFF
>NA|TRBJ1-2|TRBV27|many
TGTGCCAGCAGTTCGAGGCCTACAGGGAATGTGAAGGATGGCTACACCTTC
CASSSRPTGNVKDGYTF
>TRBD1|TRBJ2-1|TRBV9|NA
TGTGCCAGCAGCGTTCTACCCGGGACAGCCACTCTCCGGCAGTTCTTC
CASSVLPGTATLRQFF
>NA|TRBJ2-1|TRBV29-1|NA
TGCAGCGTTCTTAGCGGCAGCTCCTACAATGAGCAGTTCTTC
CSVLSGSSYNEQFF
>NA|TRBJ1-1|TRBV28|few
TGTGCCAGCACCCCCGGGGGAGGGGGCACTGAAGCTTTCTTT
CASTPGGGGTEAFF
>TRBD1|TRBJ1-4|TRBV10-2|NA
TGCGCCAGCAGCCAGGACAGGGAAAAACTGTTTTTT
CASSQDREKLFF
>NA|TRBJ1-1|TRBV7-9|NA
TGTGCCAGCAGCCGAAATCAGGCTGAAGCTTTCTTT
CASSRNQAEAFF
>TRBD1|TRBJ2-7|TRBV4-3|NA
TGCGCCAGCAGCCAAGTCTCGGGACAGGGGGCGAAAGAGCAGTACTTC
CASSQVSGQGAKEQYF
>NA|TRBJ1-4|TRBV9|few
TGTGCCAGCAGCCCCCGTCAACAGGGTGAAAAACTGTTTTTT
CASSPRQQGEKLFF
>TRBD2|TRBJ2-3|TRBV7-2|NA
TGTGCCAGCAGCTTTAGACGCGTAGGCGGGGGGGCGGATACGCAGTATTTT
CASSFRRVGGGADTQYF
>NA|TRBJ2-7|TRBV5-6|NA
TGTGCCAGCAGCTCCCTCAGGGGTACACTGCGGGAGCAGTACTTC
CASSSLRGTLREQYF
>NA|TRBJ1-6|TRBV2|NA
TGTGCCAGCAGGGGGAGCTTTAATAATTCACCCCTCCACTTT
CASRGSFNNSPLHF
>TRBD1|TRBJ2-5|TRBV27|NA
TGTGCCAGCAGGCGAACAGGGGGAGAGACCCAGTACTTC
CASRRTGGETQYF
>TRBD1|TRBJ2-3|TRBV6-5|NA
TGTGCCAGCAGCAAGGGGGACAGGGTGGGCGATACGCAGTATTTT
CASSKGDRVGDTQYF
>TRBD1|TRBJ1-1|TRBV20-1|NA
TGCAGTGCAAGTTGGACAGGGAACACTGAAGCTTTCTTT
CSASWTGNTEAFF
>TRBD1|TRBJ1-1|TRBV19|few
TGTGCCAGTAGTTCGGGACAGGGATGGACTGAAGCTTTCTTT
CASSSGQGWTEAFF
>NA|TRBJ1-5|TRBV6-2/TRBV6-3|once
TGTGCCAGCAGTTACGGGGACAACAGGATCGATCCCCAGCATTTT
CASSYGDNRIDPQHF
>NA|TRBJ2-3|TRBV12-3/TRBV12-4|NA
TGTGCCAGCAGCACACAGGGAATTACGCAGTATTTT
CASSTQGITQYF
>NA|TRBJ2-3|TRBV7-8|NA
TGTGCCAGCAGCCGCGAAAATTCGGGCACAGATACGCAGTATTTT
CASSRENSGTDTQYF
>NA|TRBJ1-3|TRBV5-1|NA
TGCGCCAGCAGCTTGGCAGGGGACTCTGGAAACACCATATATTTT
CASSLAGDSGNTIYF
>NA|TRBJ1-2|TRBV5-6|many
TGTGCCAGCAGCTTGGTGGACAGCTATGGCTACACCTTC
CASSLVDSYGYTF
>TRBD1|TRBJ2-7|TRBV12-3/TRBV12-4|NA
TGTGCCAGCAGCCTGACAGGGGTCTACGAGCAGTACTTC
CASSLTGVYEQYF
>TRBD2|TRBJ2-3|TRBV5-6|NA
TGTGCCAGCAGCCTGGCGACTAGCGGGGCGTCAGATACGCAGTATTTT
CASSLATSGASDTQYF
>NA|TRBJ2-3|TRBV7-2|few
TGTGCCAGCAGCTCCGGGAAGGGGGAACATACGCAGTATTTT
CASSSGKGEHTQYF
>TRBD1|TRBJ2-7|TRBV28|NA
TGTGCCAGCAGTTCAGGGGACAGAGTAACCTACGAGCAGTACTTC
CASSSGDRVTYEQYF
>TRBD1|TRBJ1-2|TRBV10-3|NA
TGTGCCATCAGCCTCCTACAGGGGCAAAGCGGCTACACCTTC
CAISLLQGQSGYTF
>TRBD1|TRBJ2-3|TRBV3-1/TRBV3-2|NA
TGTGCCAGCAGCCCGGGACAGGGTTTAGATACGCAGTATTTT
CASSPGQGLDTQYF
>NA|TRBJ1-3|TRBV11-2|NA
TGTGCCAGCAGCTTAGGAGGGTCGTCTGGAAACACCATATATTTT
CASSLGGSSGNTIYF
>TRBD1|TRBJ2-1|TRBV10-3|few
TGTGCCATCAGTCCGGGACAGTCATTCTACAATGAGCAGTTCTTC
CAISPGQSFYNEQFF
>NA|TRBJ1-1|TRBV5-4|NA
TGTGCCAGCAGCTTGGATGGCCTGCCCAAAGCTTTCTTT
CASSLDGLPKAFF
>NA|TRBJ2-2|TRBV5-4|NA
TGTGCCAGCACCCCTCAAGGGGTGAACACCGGGGAGCTGTTTTTT
CASTPQGVNTGELFF
>NA|TRBJ1-1|TRBV29-1|NA
TGCAGCGTTGGTGGAGTAAGGGGGAGGAACACTGAAGCTTTCTTT
CSVGGVRGRNTEAFF
>TRBD1|TRBJ1-1|TRBV7-2|NA
TGTGCCAGCAGCTCCGACAGGGGCACTGAAGCTTTCTTT
CASSSDRGTEAFF
>NA|TRBJ1-1|TRBV29-1|NA
TGCAGCGCCATTCAAGCCCTCGACACTGAAGCTTTCTTT
CSAIQALDTEAFF
>NA|TRBJ2-1|TRBV7-2|once
TGTGCCAGCAGCTTAGGACAAGGGGTCTACAATGAGCAGTTCTTC
CASSLGQGVYNEQFF
>NA|TRBJ2-5|TRBV11-3|NA
TGTGCCAGCAGCCAAGGGACTCAAGAGACCCAGTACTTC
CASSQGTQETQYF
>NA|TRBJ2-2|TRBV29-1|NA
TGCAGCGTGGATGGGCAGAACACCGGGGAGCTGTTTTTT
CSVDGQNTGELFF
>TRBD2|TRBJ2-3|TRBV27|NA
TGTGCCAGCAGGCACGATGGACTAGCGGGGGCCCGTGCAGATACGCAGTATTTT
CASRHDGLAGARADTQYF
>NA|TRBJ1-2|TRBV5-4|NA
TGTGCCAGCAGCTTGACCGGGGGTCTTGGCTACACCTTC
CASSLTGGLGYTF
>NA|TRBJ2-2|TRBV19|NA
TGTGCCAGTAGTAGGGGGCTAGCGAACACCGGGGAGCTGTTTTTT
CASSRGLANTGELFF
>TRBD1|TRBJ2-3|TRBV5-1|NA
TGCGCCAGCAGCACAAAATCCGGGACAGGGGGCACAGATACGCAGTATTTT
CASSTKSGTGGTDTQYF
>NA|TRBJ1-3|TRBV27|NA
TGTGCCAGCGGATTGGGGCCAGGGGCAAGCTCTGGAAACACCATATATTTT
CASGLGPGASSGNTIYF
>NA|TRBJ1-5|TRBV5-6|NA
TGTGCCAGCAGCCGACAGGTTGGTCAGCCCCAGCATTTT
CASSRQVGQPQHF
>TRBD2|TRBJ2-3|TRBV4-3|medium-sized
TGCGCCAGCAGCCAAAGCAGGGAGGGTACGCAGTATTTT
CASSQSREGTQYF
>TRBD2|TRBJ2-7|TRBV4-2|NA
TGTGCCAGCAGCCAAGCCCACAGGACTAGCCTCGAGCAGTACTTC
CASSQAHRTSLEQYF
>TRBD2|TRBJ2-1|TRBV6-1|NA
TGTGCCAGCAGTGAAGAGCGGGGGCTCAAGCAGTTCTTC
CASSEERGLKQFF
>TRBD1|TRBJ1-1|TRBV11-3|once
TGTGCCAGCAGCGACCGGGACAGACCCACTGAAGCTTTCTTT
CASSDRDRPTEAFF
>TRBD1|TRBJ1-4|TRBV30|NA
TGTGCCTGGAGTGCTACGAGGGGGCAGGGGGAAAAACTGTTTTTT
CAWSATRGQGEKLFF